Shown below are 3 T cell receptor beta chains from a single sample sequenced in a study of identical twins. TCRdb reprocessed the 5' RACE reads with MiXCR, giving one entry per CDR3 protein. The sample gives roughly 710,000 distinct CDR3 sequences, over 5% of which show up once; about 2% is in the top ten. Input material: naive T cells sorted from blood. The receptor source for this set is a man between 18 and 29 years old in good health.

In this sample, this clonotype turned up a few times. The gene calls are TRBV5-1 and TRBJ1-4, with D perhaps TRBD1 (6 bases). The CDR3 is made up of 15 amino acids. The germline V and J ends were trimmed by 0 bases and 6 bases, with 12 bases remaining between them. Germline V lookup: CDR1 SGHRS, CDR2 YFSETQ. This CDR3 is CASSLVLGAHEKLFF. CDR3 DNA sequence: TGCGCCAGCAGCTTGGTTCTGGGGGCGCATGAAAAACTGTTTTTT.

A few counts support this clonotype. CDR3 in DNA: TGTGCCAGCATGGGACAGGGTGGTACCTACGAGCAGTACGTC. This gives the protein CASMGQGGTYEQYV. The rearrangement joins TRBV2 to TRBJ2-7, with 9 bases identical to TRBD1. The CDR3 covers 14 residues. CDR1 and CDR2 (germline): SNHLY, FYNNEI. The V gene end was trimmed by 7 bases and the J gene end by 2 bases; junction bases not matched to a gene: 6.

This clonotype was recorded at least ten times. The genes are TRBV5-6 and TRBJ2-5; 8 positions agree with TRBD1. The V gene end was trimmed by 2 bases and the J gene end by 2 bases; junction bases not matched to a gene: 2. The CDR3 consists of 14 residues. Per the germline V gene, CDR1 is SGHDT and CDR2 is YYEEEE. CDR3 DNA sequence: TGTGCCAGCAGCTTATGGGACAGGCAAGAGACCCAGTACTTC. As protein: CASSLWDRQETQYF.